Detailed here is one T cell receptor beta chain. The antigen is not known. The protocol was immunoSEQ multiplex PCR, while the TCRdb copy is restricted to in-frame clones and leaves out a portion. The sample carries more than 70,000 clones, 90% to 96% recorded once. This record belongs to a study of cytomegalovirus exposure and HLA in healthy donors. Study results and limitations: In vitro data verified a few CMV-associated chains as specific for CMV antigens.

V lost 0 bases and J 4 bases, leaving 15 bases between the germline ends. Germline CDR1 MGHRA, CDR2 YSYEKL. The CDR3 sequence is 16 residues long. Separate from the roughly 670-subject first cohort, the approximately 120-subject validation cohort was the one that the donors belonged to. The receptor comes from a man in his late teens or twenties in good health and CMV-seropositive. The sample comprised PBMCs. The rearrangement links TRBV4-1 to TRBJ1-1; D unclear. The CDR3 nucleotides are TGCGCCAGCAGCCAAGAGCGGTTCCAAGGCGGCACTGAAGCTTTCTTT. It specifies CASSQERFQGGTEAFF.